These 4 T cell receptor beta chains were sequenced from one sample in a study of cytomegalovirus exposure and HLA in healthy donors. Both 60 Vbeta primers and 13 Jbeta primers went into the PCR. TCRdb's table, derived via immunoSEQ multiplex PCR, lists solely in-frame clones and lacks some. The sample has over 95,000 clones; approximately 67% are singletons. What was sequenced was PBMCs. These receptor sequences come from a man between 18 and 35 years old in good health and CMV-seropositive.

This clone was detected a few times. J is TRBJ2-3 and V is TRBV7-3, with 7 bases identical to TRBD1. Per the germline V gene, CDR1 is SGHTA and CDR2 is FQGTGA. V lost 4 bases and J lost 4; bases outside the gene matches: 2. The CDR3 length is 13 residues. The CDR3 region is CASSSQGADTQYF. The CDR3 DNA follows: TGTGCCAGCAGCTCCCAGGGGGCAGATACGCAGTATTTT.

This clone occurred a few times. This chain links TRBV19 with TRBJ1-5, with D uncertain. The CDR3 is 14 residues long. Germline assignment: CDR1 LNHDA and CDR2 SQIVND (reference sequence). Trimming left V 6 bases short and J 0 bases short, with 9 bases between. This chain's CDR3 is CASRRTYSNQPQHF. CDR3 DNA sequence: TGTGCCAGTAGGCGGACTTATAGCAATCAGCCCCAGCATTTT.

There are a few counts of this clone. J is TRBJ1-2 and V is TRBV28, with D perhaps TRBD1 (6 bases). V lost 3 bases to trimming and J lost 3 bases, with 8 bases between them. The germline V gene has CDR1 MDHEN and CDR2 SYDVKM. This CDR3 comprises 13 residues. The CDR3 bases are TGTGCCAGCAGTTTCCAGGGGCACTATGGCTACACCTTC. This encodes CASSFQGHYGYTF.

The V gene is TRBV4-2, the J gene TRBJ2-1, with D uncertain. The ends were cut back, 2 bases at V and 8 bases at J, with 10 bases in the middle. Germline loops: CDR1 LGHNA, CDR2 YNFKEQ. CDR3 length: 13 residues. CDR3 residues: CASSQIVGDEQFF. CDR3 in DNA: TGTGCCAGCAGCCAAATCGTCGGAGATGAGCAGTTCTTC.